Sequencing of this T cell receptor beta chain was carried out in a study of blood T cells in healthy people across ages. Whole-study results and caveats: Conclusively comparing naive with antigen-experienced cells was impossible with unsorted PBMCs. Both naive CD4+ cell counts and diversity were greater in long-lived donors than in aged donors.

Per germline, CDR1 DFQATT and CDR2 SNEGSKA (reference sequence). This CDR3 region has 14 residues. Trimming took 4 bases from V and 3 from J; bases not matched to a gene: 8. Regarding this clonotype: Its antigen is unidentified.

The authors ran a second PCR of 7 to 11 cycles using a sample-barcoded 5' primer and a J-beta primer mix. From the 5' RACE reads, TCRdb called clonotypes with MiXCR, one entry per CDR3 protein. The sample yields roughly 1.5 million distinct CDR3 sequences, approximately 43% seen once. The chain recombines TRBV20-1 with TRBJ2-7, with 8 positions matching TRBD1. The sequence derives from a woman between 18 and 29 years old in good health. The sequenced sample consisted of blood. CDR3 amino acids: CSANPPGQGYEQYF. CDR3 nucleotide sequence: TGCAGTGCTAACCCGCCAGGACAGGGCTACGAGCAGTACTTC.